Each of the 10 T cell receptor beta chains below was sequenced from the same sample in a study of cytomegalovirus exposure and HLA in healthy donors. The PCR made use of 60 Vbeta and 13 Jbeta primers. Some clones are missing from TCRdb's copy, which holds only in-frame ones; the method was immunoSEQ multiplex PCR. The profile shows about 110,000 clones, 76% of them singletons. The sequenced sample consisted of PBMCs. The receptors shown here come from a man in his thirties or forties in good health and CMV-seropositive.

The rearrangement joins TRBV28 to TRBJ2-5; D is uncertain. The length of the CDR3 is 14 residues. V was clipped by 6 bases and J by 6 bases, with 17 bases between them. Germline V gene sequence: CDR1 MDHEN, CDR2 SYDVKM. CDR3 loop: CASSLTGEDKTQYF. The CDR3 DNA follows: TGTGCCAGCAGCCTCACCGGAGAGGATAAGACCCAGTACTTC. The whole variable domain, remainder taken from reference TRBV28 and TRBJ2-5, is DVKVTQSSRYLVKRTGEKVFLECVQDMDHENMFWYRQDPGLGLRLIYFSYDVKMKEKGDIPEGYSVSREKKERFSLILESASTNQTSMYLCASSLTGEDKTQYFGPGTRLLVL.

Only one count was recorded for this clone. The gene calls are TRBV27 and TRBJ2-7, with a possible D match to TRBD1 (6 bases). This CDR3 has 13 amino acids. Trimming left V 3 bases short and J 5 bases short, with 11 bases between. CDR1 and CDR2 (germline): MNHEY, SMNVEV (reference sequence). The CDR3 region is CASSFEGHNEQYF. In DNA form, the CDR3 reads TGTGCCAGCAGTTTCGAGGGACACAACGAGCAGTACTTC.

This clone was detected a few times. The J gene is TRBJ2-3, the V gene TRBV7-9; the match to TRBD1 covers 9 bases. CDR1 is SEHNR, CDR2 FQNEAQ, per germline (reference sequence). The CDR3 is made up of 15 amino acids. V was clipped by 5 bases and J by 6 bases; unmatched bases: 9. CDR3 in amino acids: CASSEPGQGRDTQYF. Here the CDR3 DNA reads TGTGCCAGCAGCGAGCCGGGACAGGGAAGGGATACGCAGTATTTT.

The genes are TRBV7-2 and TRBJ1-2; a possible D gene is TRBD1 (5 bases). The CDR3 runs to 17 residues. CDR1 is SGHTA, CDR2 FQGNSA, per germline. V was cut by 5 bases and J by 4 bases, with 23 bases left in between. CDR3 in DNA: TGTGCCAGCAGCCCTCCGGGCCAGGGTGGGGGGGGCTATGGCTACACCTTC. This gives the protein CASSPPGQGGGGYGYTF. Together with reference TRBV7-2 and TRBJ1-2, the CDR3 gives the full variable domain: GAGVSQSPSNKVTEKGKDVELRCDPISGHTALYWYRQSLGQGLEFLIYFQGNSAPDKSGLPSDRFSAERTGGSVSTLTIQRTQQEDSAVYLCASSPPGQGGGGYGYTFGSGTRLTVV.

This clone appeared a single time. The chain recombines TRBV2 with TRBJ1-5, with TRBD1 as a possible D gene (6 bases). CDR1 is SNHLY, CDR2 FYNNEI, per germline. The CDR3 sequence is 14 residues long. The ends were cut back, 7 bases at V and 4 bases at J, with 14 bases in the middle. The CDR3 sequence is CASNTGTGNQPQHF. Here the CDR3 DNA reads TGTGCCAGCAATACAGGGACCGGGAATCAGCCCCAGCATTTT.

V usage is TRBV5-1 and J usage is TRBJ2-1; D is possibly TRBD2 (5 bases). Trimming cost V 1 base and J 0 bases, with 11 bases left between them. Germline loops: CDR1 SGHRS, CDR2 YFSETQ. The CDR3 runs 16 residues. The CDR3 sequence is CASSLLRAVSYNEQFF. The DNA for the CDR3 is TGCGCCAGCAGCTTGTTGCGGGCCGTCTCCTACAATGAGCAGTTCTTC.

This chain joins TRBV27 and TRBJ2-1; weak D call: TRBD2 (5 bases). The germline V and J ends were trimmed by 5 bases and 9 bases, with 11 bases remaining between them. Germline values: CDR1 MNHEY, CDR2 SMNVEV (reference sequence). The CDR3 runs 12 residues. The CDR3 nucleotides read TGTGCCAGCAGTCCACGGAGCGGTGAGCAGTTCTTC. This codes for CASSPRSGEQFF.

This clone showed up just once. Other nucleotide sequences in the sample specify the same CDR3. This chain links TRBV9 with TRBJ2-1, with 10 bases lining up with TRBD2. CDR3 length: 15 amino acids. V lost 0 bases to trimming and J lost 4 bases; unmatched junction nucleotides: 1. Germline CDR1 and CDR2: SGDLS and YYNGEE. The CDR3 protein is CASSVGTSGYNEQFF. DNA of the CDR3: TGTGCCAGCAGCGTAGGGACTAGCGGTTACAATGAGCAGTTCTTC.

This rearrangement joins TRBV29-1 to TRBJ1-5, with TRBD1 matching over 9 bases. The V segment lost 5 bases and the J segment 3 bases; nucleotides outside the gene matches: 5. The CDR3 contains 14 residues. Looked up from germline, CDR1 is SQVTM and CDR2 is ANQGSEA. Here the CDR3 reads CSVREQGANQPQHF. The CDR3 DNA sequence: TGCAGCGTTCGGGAACAGGGGGCCAATCAGCCCCAGCATTTT. The whole variable domain, filled in from reference TRBV29-1 and TRBJ1-5, reads SAVISQKPSRDICQRGTSLTIQCQVDSQVTMMFWYRQQPGQSLTLIATANQGSEATYESGFVIDKFPISRPNLTFSTLTVSNMSPEDSSIYLCSVREQGANQPQHFGDGTRLSIL.

The chain carries TRBV27 and TRBJ2-3, with 9 bases matching TRBD2. Trimming removed 2 bases from V and 2 bases from J; junction bases left unmatched: 20. This CDR3 has 21 amino acids. CDR1 is MNHEY and CDR2 is SMNVEV in the germline V gene (reference sequence). The DNA of the CDR3 is TGTGCCAGCAGTTTAGCGCTCGCGGCTAGCGGGGTCCTTTCTCCCACAGATACGCAGTATTTT. Encoded protein: CASSLALAASGVLSPTDTQYF.